Following are 20 T cell receptor beta chains from one sample sequenced in a study of cytomegalovirus exposure and HLA in healthy donors. PCR used 60 Vbeta primers and 13 Jbeta primers. Only in-frame clones appear in the TCRdb table, and some are missing; sequencing was by immunoSEQ multiplex PCR. The data show about 94,000 clones, roughly 78% seen once. Sequences were obtained from PBMCs. The receptors here all came from a woman aged 60 to 75 in good health and CMV-seronegative.

The chain joins TRBV11-3 to TRBJ2-2; D is perhaps TRBD1 (6 bases). With 5 bases removed from V and 8 bases from J, the gap between germline ends came to 12 bases. Germline values: CDR1 SGHNT, CDR2 YENEEA. This CDR3 has 13 residues. CDR3 sequence: CASSHRTVGELFF. The CDR3 region has the DNA TGTGCCAGCAGCCACCGGACAGTTGGGGAGCTGTTTTTT. Full variable domain (outside the CDR3, taken from reference TRBV11-3 and TRBJ2-2): EAGVVQSPRYKIIEKKQPVAFWCNPISGHNTLYWYLQNLGQGPELLIRYENEEAVDDSQLPKDRFSAERLKGVDSTLKIQPAELGDSAVYLCASSHRTVGELFFGEGSRLTVL.

This chain connects TRBV27 to TRBJ2-3; D is possibly TRBD2 (6 bases). This CDR3 spans 17 amino acids. V gave up 3 bases and J gave up 5 bases, with 21 bases separating them. CDR1 is MNHEY, CDR2 SMNVEV, per germline (reference sequence). The CDR3 protein is CASSFSQWGLPGDTQYF. The CDR3 DNA is TGTGCCAGCAGTTTTAGTCAGTGGGGACTCCCGGGAGATACGCAGTATTTT.

This clone appeared a single time. This chain links TRBV11-2 with TRBJ1-2, with 7 positions matching TRBD1. J lost 3 bases, V lost 6 bases, and 4 bases had no gene match. CDR1 and CDR2 from the germline V gene are SGHAT and FQNNGV. The CDR3 is 13 amino acids. The chain's CDR3 is CASSSTGYYGYTF. The CDR3 coding sequence is TGTGCCAGCAGTTCGACAGGGTACTATGGCTACACCTTC.

In its sample, this clone was seen a few times. CDR3 protein: CASSRKLQGGNEQYF. The DNA of the CDR3 is TGTGCCAGCAGTCGTAAGCTACAGGGAGGGAACGAGCAGTACTTC. The genes are TRBV6-1 and TRBJ2-7, with D perhaps TRBD2 (7 bases). The germline CDR1 and CDR2 sequences are MNHNS and SASEGT. The V end lost 5 bases, the J end lost 5 bases, and 19 bases lay between the germline ends. This CDR3 is built from 15 residues.

This rearrangement joins TRBV6-5 to TRBJ1-1; D gene ambiguous. The CDR3 extends over 16 amino acids. The germline CDR1 and CDR2 sequences are MNHEY and SVGAGI. V was cut by 0 bases and J by 0 bases, with 11 bases left in between. The CDR3 coding sequence is TGTGCCAGCAGTTACTCGGGAGGACGAATGAACACTGAAGCTTTCTTT. Its translation: CASSYSGGRMNTEAFF.

This rearrangement joins TRBV14 to TRBJ2-7, with 7 bases lining up with TRBD2. The germline gives CDR1 SGHDN, CDR2 FVKESK. The V segment lost 3 bases and the J segment 4 bases; nucleotides outside the gene matches: 12. CDR3 length: 16 residues. The CDR3 region is CASSQMSGSGTYEQYF. The CDR3 region has the DNA TGTGCCAGCAGCCAGATGTCGGGAAGCGGGACTTACGAGCAGTACTTC.

The chain combines TRBV2 with TRBJ1-5; D remains unclear. V lost 1 base and J 6 bases, leaving 10 bases between the germline ends. The CDR3 consists of 14 residues. In germline, CDR1 is SNHLY, CDR2 FYNNEI. The DNA for the CDR3 is TGTGCCAGCAGTGAAGGCGGGATAAGTCAGCCCCAGCATTTT. Translation gives CASSEGGISQPQHF.

V usage is TRBV15 and J usage is TRBJ2-1; 11 bases agree with TRBD2. Per germline, CDR1 LNHNV and CDR2 YYDKDF (reference sequence). J lost 4 bases, V lost 8 bases, and 1 base had no gene match. The CDR3 has 13 residues. CDR3 sequence (DNA): TGTGCCACCGGGACTAGCGGTTACAATGAGCAGTTCTTC. Protein sequence: CATGTSGYNEQFF.

The sample holds one count of this clone. This rearrangement joins TRBV6-5 to TRBJ1-1; 7 nucleotides match TRBD1. CDR1 MNHEY and CDR2 SVGAGI come from the germline V gene. The CDR3 sequence is 14 residues long. The J segment lost 4 bases and the V segment lost 8 bases, leaving 10 bases of the junction unmatched. In DNA form, the CDR3 reads TGTGCCAGCTCCTACGGACAGGCCTCCACTGAAGCTTTCTTT. Its protein is CASSYGQASTEAFF.

This chain connects TRBV29-1 to TRBJ2-7; the D gene is possibly TRBD1 (5 bases). The CDR3 is made up of 13 amino acids. CDR1 SQVTM and CDR2 ANQGSEA come from the germline V gene. V gave up 4 bases and J gave up 1 base, with 11 bases separating them. DNA for the CDR3: TGCAGCGTTGGTCAGGGTCTGTCCTACGAGCAGTACTTC. Translated: CSVGQGLSYEQYF.

This rearrangement joins TRBV15 to TRBJ1-5; D unresolved. The germline V gene has CDR1 LNHNV and CDR2 YYDKDF (reference sequence). Trimming took 0 bases from V and 9 from J, leaving 12 bases between them. The CDR3 runs 14 residues. The CDR3 DNA is TGTGCCACCAGCAGAGATCTCGGGGATCGGCCCCAGCATTTT. Translated: CATSRDLGDRPQHF.

This chain joins TRBV21-1 and TRBJ2-3; the table calls TRBD1, which could not be checked here. TRBV21-1 is deemed a pseudogene. This CDR3 comprises 16 residues. The CDR3 reads CASSKAQGASTDTQYF. The CDR3 DNA is TGTGCCAGCAGCAAAGCACAGGGGGCTAGCACAGATACGCAGTATTTT.

V gene TRBV4-1 combines with J gene TRBJ1-1; 9 bases match TRBD1. CDR3 length: 15 amino acids. Looked up from germline, CDR1 is MGHRA and CDR2 is YSYEKL. Trimming removed 4 bases from V and 5 bases from J; junction bases left unmatched: 8. The chain's CDR3 is CASSRRTTGGTEAFF. CDR3 nucleotide sequence: TGCGCCAGCAGCCGAAGGACGACAGGGGGAACTGAAGCTTTCTTT.

The rearrangement joins TRBV27 to TRBJ1-6; TRBD1 agrees at 8 bases. The CDR3 has 14 amino acids. Germline V lookup: CDR1 MNHEY, CDR2 SMNVEV (reference sequence). Losses at the gene ends were 5 bases for V and 6 bases for J; bases not matched to a gene: 3. CDR3 residues: CASSTTGGNSPLHF. In nucleotides, the CDR3 is TGTGCCAGCAGTACAACAGGGGGTAATTCACCCCTCCACTTT.

The chain couples TRBV2 to TRBJ2-3; 7 nucleotides agree with TRBD2. Germline V gives CDR1 SNHLY, CDR2 FYNNEI. The length of the CDR3 is 16 residues. Trimming cost V 8 bases and J 0 bases; bases outside gene matches: 11. CDR3 bases: TGTGCCAGCCCCCCCCGCGGAGCGGGAAGCACAGATACGCAGTATTTT. Translated, it gives CASPPRGAGSTDTQYF.

J is TRBJ2-2 and V is TRBV5-1; possible D gene TRBD1, 5 bases. The CDR3 is 15 residues long. Germline CDR1 SGHRS, CDR2 YFSETQ. V was cut by 4 bases and J by 6 bases, with 16 bases left in between. CDR3 nucleotide sequence: TGCGCCAGCAGCCCAGCAACGTTGGGGCCCGGGGAGCTGTTTTTT. Protein product: CASSPATLGPGELFF. Variable domain in full (rest from reference TRBV5-1 and TRBJ2-2): KAGVTQTPRYLIKTRGQQVTLSCSPISGHRSVSWYQQTPGQGLQFLFEYFSETQRNKGNFPGRFSGRQFSNSRSEMNVSTLELGDSALYLCASSPATLGPGELFFGEGSRLTVL.

This sequence joins TRBV28 and TRBJ2-7; perhaps TRBD2 as D (5 bases). This CDR3 contains 14 residues. Per germline, CDR1 MDHEN and CDR2 SYDVKM. Between the trimmed V and J ends, which lost 7 bases and 3 bases, there was a span of 16 bases. The CDR3 reads CASTQGGLSYEQYF. The CDR3 DNA is TGTGCCAGCACCCAAGGCGGGCTGAGCTACGAGCAGTACTTC. The variable domain in full, with the rest retrieved from reference TRBV28 and TRBJ2-7, is DVKVTQSSRYLVKRTGEKVFLECVQDMDHENMFWYRQDPGLGLRLIYFSYDVKMKEKGDIPEGYSVSREKKERFSLILESASTNQTSMYLCASTQGGLSYEQYFGPGTRLTVT.

J is TRBJ1-1 and V is TRBV7-9; a possible D gene is TRBD1 (6 bases). CDR1 is SEHNR, CDR2 FQNEAQ, per germline (reference sequence). The CDR3 contains 13 residues. Trimming left V 7 bases short and J 10 bases short, with 19 bases between. The CDR3 DNA reads as TGTGCCAGCAATCGGGACATTCAAGCTGGAGCTTTCTTT. Protein: CASNRDIQAGAFF. The full variable domain, rest sourced from reference TRBV7-9 and TRBJ1-1, is DTGVSQNPRHKITKRGQNVTFRCDPISEHNRLYWYRQTLGQGPEFLTYFQNEAQLEKSRLLSDRFSAERPKGSFSTLEIQRTEQGDSAMYLCASNRDIQAGAFFGQGTRLTVV.

The CDR3 coding sequence is TGTGCCAGCAGCTCCTCAGGGGGGTATCCCGGGGAGCTGTTTTTT. Translating it yields CASSSSGGYPGELFF. The rearrangement links TRBV7-6 to TRBJ2-2; possibly TRBD1 for D (7 bases). Per germline, CDR1 SGHVS and CDR2 FNYEAQ. The CDR3 covers 15 residues. The germline V and J ends were trimmed by 4 bases and 6 bases, with 15 bases remaining between them.

The chain links TRBV6-4 to TRBJ1-2, with TRBD1 as a possible D gene (5 bases). Germline V gives CDR1 MRHNA, CDR2 SNTAGT. The CDR3 runs to 15 residues. V was shortened by 3 bases and J by 5 bases, with 16 bases between the two germline ends. DNA of the CDR3: TGTGCCAGCAGTGAGACAGACACCGGGAGGTATGGCTACACCTTC. Residues: CASSETDTGRYGYTF.